This T cell receptor beta chain was identified during a study of blood T cells in healthy people across ages. The CDR3 sequence is 18 residues long. A J-beta primer mix and a sample-barcoded 5' primer were used in a second PCR of about 7 to 12 cycles. TCRdb re-analysed the 5' RACE reads in MiXCR, keeping a single row per CDR3 protein. The table shows nearly 800,000 distinct CDR3 sequences, with roughly 50% occurring only once. This clonotype appeared once. This receptor was taken from a man aged 35 to 55 in good health. The sample consisted of blood. The J gene is TRBJ2-5, the V gene TRBV21-1; the DNA was not compared with TRBD1, the D call given in the table. The J call may be in error: the DNA end matches TRBJ2-7 better. TRBV21-1 is tagged as a pseudogene. CDR3 sequence: CASRVKGRSGGTPYEQYF. CDR3 DNA sequence: TGTGCCAGCAGGGTTAAAGGCCGTAGCGGGGGAACCCCCTACGAGCAGTACTTC.